This T cell receptor (beta chain) was documented in a study of response to subunit inactivated influenza vaccine. The V gene end was trimmed by 5 bases and the J gene end by 0 bases; junction bases not matched to a gene: 13. The germline V gene has CDR1 ENHRY and CDR2 SYGVKD. The CDR3 extends over 20 amino acids. TCRdb redid the calling of the RT-PCR reads with MiXCR, one entry per CDR3 protein. The data contain a few hundred thousand distinct CDR3 sequences, about 11% of them seen just once; the ten biggest clones take up 8% to 13%. This clonotype was detected only a few times. The same sample was also studied in work on T cells expressing NK-cell markers. Per that paper: Production of TCR beta cDNA relied on 5'RACE template switching with UMIs.

The sample here was PBMCs from blood, taken on the day of vaccination. The sequence was obtained from a man aged 50 or older who received an inactivated influenza vaccine. The chain uses TRBV10-3 and TRBJ2-1, with TRBD2 matching over 13 bases. The CDR3: CAISRTSGSMVRSSYNEQFF. The DNA of the CDR3 is TGTGCCATCAGTCGGACTAGCGGGAGTATGGTTAGGAGCTCCTACAATGAGCAGTTCTTC.